Presented here are 26 T cell receptor beta chains from one specimen sequenced in a study of cytomegalovirus exposure and HLA in healthy donors. The PCR had 60 Vbeta and 13 Jbeta primers. TCRdb's copy holds only in-frame clones and misses some; the assay was immunoSEQ multiplex PCR. The sample consists of tens of thousands of clones, 60% to 80% of them appearing once. Sequences were obtained from PBMCs. The receptors were gathered from a woman aged 50 to 65 in good health and CMV-seropositive.

A word on this clone: The junction does not match germline at one end; this may be a read error. Within the sample, other DNA sequences also encode this same CDR3. The chain recombines TRBV28 with TRBJ2-6, with D possibly matching TRBD1 (5 bases). The germline V gene has CDR1 MDHEN and CDR2 SYDVKM. The CDR3 consists of 14 residues. Written as DNA, the CDR3 is TGTGCCAGCACCAGAACGGGTGGGGCCAACGTCCTGACCTTC. Protein sequence: CASTRTGGANVLTF.

The gene calls are TRBV9 and TRBJ2-3, with D possibly being TRBD2 (7 bases). The germline gives CDR1 SGDLS, CDR2 YYNGEE. The CDR3 spans 17 residues. Trimming cost V 1 base and J 5 bases, with 20 bases left between them. The CDR3 coding sequence is TGTGCCAGCAGCGTATCCCTTGGCGGGGGCCTAAGAGATACGCAGTATTTT. It codes for CASSVSLGGGLRDTQYF.

This clone was counted a few times. V is TRBV2 and J is TRBJ1-4, with unresolved D. Germline V lookup: CDR1 SNHLY, CDR2 FYNNEI. Deletions cut 4 bases from V and 7 bases from J, with 10 bases between. The CDR3 has 13 amino acids. As DNA, the CDR3 is TGTGCCAGCAGTGGCCCCCCGGGTGAAAAACTGTTTTTT. Translating gives CASSGPPGEKLFF.

V gene TRBV5-1 combines with J gene TRBJ2-5; 8 nucleotides agree with TRBD1. Germline V CDR1 and CDR2: SGHRS, YFSETQ. The CDR3 runs 14 residues. Germline trimming cut 4 bases from V and 4 bases from J; bases unmatched to any gene: 6. The CDR3 here is CASSPGTGRETQYF. CDR3 coding DNA: TGCGCCAGCAGCCCAGGGACAGGCAGAGAGACCCAGTACTTC.

The rearrangement uses TRBV19 and TRBJ1-6; D perhaps matches TRBD1 (6 bases). The CDR3 is made up of 15 amino acids. Germline-derived CDR1 and CDR2 are LNHDA and SQIVND (reference sequence). Deletions cut 5 bases from V and 7 bases from J, with 15 bases between. This CDR3 reads CASSSGGGENSPLHF. The DNA for the CDR3 is TGTGCCAGTAGTTCCGGAGGGGGGGAGAATTCACCCCTCCACTTT.

This clone appeared a few times. The genes are TRBV27 and TRBJ2-5; tentative D call: TRBD2 (7 bases). CDR3 length equals 14 residues. Trimming removed 3 bases at V and 5 bases at J, with 13 bases between. Germline values: CDR1 MNHEY, CDR2 SMNVEV (reference sequence). CDR3: CASSFAGAIETQYF. CDR3 DNA: TGTGCCAGCAGTTTTGCGGGGGCAATCGAGACCCAGTACTTC.

The genes are TRBV28 and TRBJ1-3; D gene ambiguous. The V end lost 2 bases, the J end lost 0 bases, and 5 bases lay between the germline ends. The CDR3 contains 14 residues. The germline V gene has CDR1 MDHEN and CDR2 SYDVKM. This chain's CDR3 is CASSLPGSGNTIYF. CDR3 coding DNA: TGTGCCAGCAGTTTACCAGGCTCTGGAAACACCATATATTTT.

This clone was seen a single time. This chain uses TRBV29-1 with TRBJ1-1; maybe TRBD1 (6 bases). V lost 7 bases to trimming and J lost 8 bases, with 11 bases between them. This CDR3 is 10 amino acids long. The germline V gene encodes CDR1 SQVTM and CDR2 ANQGSEA. Here the CDR3 reads CSGRTAEAFF. The CDR3 nucleotides are TGCAGCGGGCGGACAGCGGAAGCTTTCTTT.

The CDR3 sequence: CASSSRTARDTGELFF. The CDR3 nucleotides are TGTGCCAGCAGCTCCCGGACAGCCCGCGATACCGGGGAGCTGTTTTTT. The V gene is TRBV5-7, the J gene TRBJ2-2; tentatively, D is TRBD1 (6 bases). TRBV5-7 is known as an ORF, though its function is uncertain. CDR3 size: 16 residues. V was trimmed by 3 bases and J by 5 bases, leaving 17 bases between them.

The chain carries TRBV10-3 and TRBJ1-1; 8 bases map to TRBD1. Per the germline V gene, CDR1 is ENHRY and CDR2 is SYGVKD. The J segment lost 5 bases and the V segment lost 11 bases, leaving 10 bases of the junction unmatched. The CDR3 runs 13 residues. Written as DNA, the CDR3 is TGTGCCGCACAGGGGGAGGGGGTTACTGAAGCTTTCTTT. It yields the protein CAAQGEGVTEAFF.

The chain is built from TRBV5-1 and TRBJ1-1; 9 positions match TRBD1. Germline V gives CDR1 SGHRS, CDR2 YFSETQ. CDR3 length: 16 residues. Trimming cost V 4 bases and J 0 bases; bases outside gene matches: 7. In DNA, the CDR3 is TGCGCCAGCAGCAGCAACAGGGGGCTGATGAACACTGAAGCTTTCTTT. Amino acid sequence: CASSSNRGLMNTEAFF.

The chain has TRBV6-6 and TRBJ2-5; 7 nucleotides match TRBD1. CDR3 length equals 14 residues. The J segment lost 4 bases and the V segment lost 10 bases, leaving 12 bases of the junction unmatched. The germline gives CDR1 MNHNY, CDR2 SVGAGI (reference sequence). Here the CDR3 reads CATSRDRLLETQYF. In DNA form, the CDR3 reads TGTGCCACCTCCCGGGACAGACTACTAGAGACCCAGTACTTC.

The chain recombines TRBV9 with TRBJ1-3; D perhaps matches TRBD1 (6 bases). The CDR3 is 15 residues long. V lost 0 bases, J lost 4 bases, and 11 bases lay in between. Germline assignment: CDR1 SGDLS and CDR2 YYNGEE. The CDR3 spells CASSVEGDPGNTIYF. The DNA of the CDR3 is TGTGCCAGCAGCGTAGAGGGGGATCCAGGAAACACCATATATTTT. Variable domain in full (rest from reference TRBV9 and TRBJ1-3): DSGVTQTPKHLITATGQRVTLRCSPRSGDLSVYWYQQSLDQGLQFLIQYYNGEERAKGNILERFSAQQFPDLHSELNLSSLELGDSALYFCASSVEGDPGNTIYFGEGSWLTVV.

The CDR3 spells CASRPGTSGRGGETQYF. The CDR3 bases are TGTGCCAGCAGACCCGGGACTAGCGGGAGGGGTGGGGAGACCCAGTACTTC. This chain links TRBV4-2 with TRBJ2-5; 16 bases line up with TRBD2. With V trimmed by 6 bases and J by 5 bases, 9 bases remained unmatched. There are 17 residues in the CDR3. Germline loops: CDR1 LGHNA, CDR2 YNFKEQ.

V and J are TRBV20-1 and TRBJ2-5; D call uncertain. Near its end, the DNA agrees better with TRBJ2-7, so the J call may be wrong. This CDR3 has 10 residues. Germline-derived CDR1 and CDR2 are DFQATT and SNEGSKA (reference sequence). In DNA, the CDR3 is TGCAGCCCGTACTCCTACGAGCAGTACTTC. Translated, it gives CSPYSYEQYF.

The chain couples TRBV27 to TRBJ2-7; D might be TRBD2 (5 bases). The ends were cut back, 6 bases at V and 6 bases at J, with 21 bases in the middle. This CDR3 spans 15 amino acids. The germline V gene has CDR1 MNHEY and CDR2 SMNVEV (reference sequence). For the CDR3, the DNA is TGTGCCAGCAGAGCCCTACTAGGAGTCAGTTTCGAGCAGTACTTC. It specifies CASRALLGVSFEQYF.

This clone was counted a few times. The J gene is TRBJ2-2, the V gene TRBV7-2; D call uncertain. V was trimmed by 6 bases and J by 0 bases, leaving 8 bases between them. There are 14 residues in the CDR3. Germline-derived CDR1 and CDR2 are SGHTA and FQGNSA. CDR3 DNA: TGTGCCAGCAGGGCACACGCGAACACCGGGGAGCTGTTTTTT. This sequence encodes CASRAHANTGELFF.

Only a few counts were recorded for this clone. This chain connects TRBV10-2 to TRBJ1-1; D is ambiguous. With 4 bases removed from V and 5 bases from J, the gap between germline ends came to 5 bases. CDR1 is WSHSY, CDR2 SAAADI, per germline. This CDR3 comprises 11 residues. CDR3 DNA sequence: TGCGCCAGCAGTGGAGGGACTGAAGCTTTCTTT. Protein sequence: CASSGGTEAFF.

The gene calls are TRBV5-4 and TRBJ2-3; 9 bases map to TRBD1. V dropped 4 bases and J dropped 6; count of bases not matched to a gene: 6. The CDR3 has 14 residues. Germline V gives CDR1 SGHNT, CDR2 YYREEE (reference sequence). CDR3: CASSPGTGRDTQYF. The DNA for the CDR3 is TGTGCCAGCAGCCCCGGGACAGGGCGCGATACGCAGTATTTT.

The sample holds a few counts of this clone. This chain links TRBV5-1 with TRBJ2-3; 8 bases match TRBD2. The CDR3 is made up of 16 amino acids. J lost 5 bases, V lost 0 bases, and 8 bases had no gene match. Germline V CDR1 and CDR2: SGHRS, YFSETQ. The DNA of the CDR3 is TGCGCCAGCAGCTTGGGTTACGCGGGAGGCAAAGATACGCAGTATTTT. Translating it yields CASSLGYAGGKDTQYF.

The chain joins TRBV6-5 to TRBJ1-2; D not certain. CDR3 length: 14 residues. Trimming pared 2 bases from V and 4 bases from J, leaving 11 bases between. Germline CDR1 and CDR2: MNHEY and SVGAGI. This CDR3 is CASSYVRGGYGYTF. As DNA, the CDR3 is TGTGCCAGCAGTTACGTCCGGGGTGGCTATGGCTACACCTTC.

This chain links TRBV7-9 with TRBJ2-7; 7 bases are shared with TRBD1. J gave up 6 bases and V 2 bases, and 7 bases lay outside the gene matches. CDR3 length: 14 residues. The germline gives CDR1 SEHNR, CDR2 FQNEAQ (reference sequence). Written as DNA, the CDR3 is TGTGCCAGCAGCTTACTTTCGACAGGGCTCGAGCAGTACTTC. Translating gives CASSLLSTGLEQYF.

J is TRBJ2-2 and V is TRBV7-3, with TRBD1 identical over 10 bases. The germline V gene encodes CDR1 SGHTA and CDR2 FQGTGA. The CDR3 consists of 16 residues. V lost 7 bases, J lost 7 bases, and 12 bases stayed unmatched. The CDR3 protein is CASTLVRQGAGGELFF. CDR3 nucleotides: TGTGCCAGCACCCTCGTACGACAGGGGGCCGGCGGGGAGCTGTTTTTT.

The rearrangement links TRBV6-5 to TRBJ2-7; possible D gene TRBD1, 5 bases. In germline, CDR1 is MNHEY, CDR2 SVGAGI. This CDR3 spans 14 amino acids. The germline V and J ends were trimmed by 5 bases and 2 bases, with 13 bases remaining between them. The CDR3 sequence is CASSEWGTAYEQYF. CDR3 bases: TGTGCCAGCAGTGAATGGGGCACTGCCTACGAGCAGTACTTC.

This clone was seen a handful of times. This chain uses TRBV15 with TRBJ1-4; possibly TRBD1 for D (5 bases). V was pared by 3 bases and J by 4 bases, with 12 bases between. There are 15 residues in the CDR3. Per germline, CDR1 LNHNV and CDR2 YYDKDF (reference sequence). CDR3 sequence: CATSSRQPINEKLFF. The CDR3 coding sequence is TGTGCCACCAGCAGTCGACAGCCAATTAATGAAAAACTGTTTTTT.

J is TRBJ2-3 and V is TRBV9; TRBD1 matches at 10 bases. Germline-derived CDR1 and CDR2 are SGDLS and YYNGEE. The CDR3 is made up of 15 amino acids. V shed 5 bases, J shed 4 bases, and the junction held 7 bases outside the gene matches. CDR3 amino acids: CASSDRGLVADTQYF. The CDR3 bases are TGTGCCAGCAGTGACAGGGGGCTTGTCGCAGATACGCAGTATTTT.